This is a list of T cell receptor beta chains from one sample in a study of cytomegalovirus exposure and HLA in healthy donors. Here immunoSEQ multiplex PCR was the method, and the copy in TCRdb shows in-frame clones only, minus some. This table has about 170,000 clones, roughly 80% appearing once. The source material was PBMCs. These receptors originate from a woman aged 18-29 years in good health and CMV-seronegative. CDR3s leave out the opening cysteine and the closing phenylalanine or tryptophan.

v_call	j_call	cdr3_aa
TRBV7-9	TRBJ1-2	ASNDSSRGYGYT
TRBV2	TRBJ2-7	ATAGQGADEQY
TRBV30	TRBJ2-7	AWGNVAGAKEQY
TRBV5-6	NA	ASRRLAGAYEQY
TRBV9	TRBJ2-2	ASSVGGSTGELF
TRBV5-3	TRBJ1-5	ARSLASGDGNQPQH
TRBV27	TRBJ2-1	ASSFNSVRPYNEQF
TRBV4-2	TRBJ2-2	ASSQDRELF
TRBV29-1	TRBJ2-1	SVVWSIDEQF
TRBV28	TRBJ2-3	ASSLLAGGPSPDTQY
TRBV28	TRBJ2-3	ASSPLTSEGPVDTDTQY
TRBV18	TRBJ2-7	ASSLSGPSYEQY
TRBV30	TRBJ2-3	AWSATLGGGRTDTQY
TRBV7-8	TRBJ1-2	ASSPTGDYGYT
TRBV4-3	TRBJ2-3	ASSPERTSSDTQY
TRBV7-2	TRBJ2-7	ASSKVGQGADEQY
TRBV19	TRBJ2-7	ASSIGLIAGSYEQY
TRBV4-1	TRBJ2-1	ASSRLAGTYNEQF
TRBV18	TRBJ2-6	ASSPRGGANVLT
TRBV2	TRBJ2-2	ASSEGTGNTGELF
TRBV7-6	TRBJ2-5	ASSSDEETQY
TRBV6-1	TRBJ2-5	ASSRDPDGKETQY
TRBV29-1	TRBJ1-1	SVVAGWAEAF
TRBV4-2	TRBJ2-1	ASSPEGGGLAGANEQF
TRBV28	TRBJ2-7	ASSPGQVTYEQY
TRBV5-1	TRBJ1-1	ASSLVARVNTEAF
TRBV2	TRBJ1-1	ASSEDRVLFTEAF
TRBV7-9	TRBJ1-3	ASSLADSLLGYSGNTIY
TRBV7-6	TRBJ2-3	ASSLAGNADTQY
TRBV5-4	TRBJ2-5	ASSEGGGRETQY
TRBV15	TRBJ2-7	ATSRDLSGSILSYEQY
TRBV28	TRBJ2-1	ASTQTSGRAYEQF
TRBV20-1	TRBJ1-2	SVNGYT
TRBV7-7	TRBJ2-7	ASSLNSGPSYEQY
TRBV2	NA	ASRLAGGYEQY
TRBV18	TRBJ2-7	ASSPTAGLAGTYEQY
TRBV11-2	TRBJ2-1	ASSLDLGLSPFNEQF